The rows below give T cell receptor beta chains drawn from one sample of a study of T-cell reconstitution after alpha-beta-depleted transplantation in children. TCRdb analysed the PCR reads with MiXCR anew, one entry per CDR3 protein. The sample records 80,000 to 100,000 distinct CDR3 sequences, less than 25% being singletons. The material sequenced was PBMCs, taken before TCRalphabeta/CD19-depleted stem cell transplant. Receptors were obtained from a boy aged 2 to 10 with acute lymphoblastic leukemia, due to receive a stem cell transplant. CDR3s include the opening cysteine and the closing phenylalanine or tryptophan. A D gene is named only where the DNA matches it firmly. The size entry is marked missing in some rows and otherwise reads once, few, many or a size class.

many | TRBJ2-2 | TRBD2 | TRBV5-1 | TGCGCCAGCAGCTTAGGACTAGCGGAGGGTTCCGGGGAGCTGTTTTTT | CASSLGLAEGSGELFF
. | TRBJ2-2 | . | TRBV20-1 | TGCAGTGGCCGCGGACCGACCACCGGGGAGCTGTTTTTT | CSGRGPTTGELFF
. | TRBJ2-7 | TRBD2 | TRBV27 | TGTGCCAGCAGTTTATCACTAGCGGTGTTCTACGAGCAGTACTTC | CASSLSLAVFYEQYF
few | TRBJ1-1 | . | TRBV5-1 | TGCGCCAGCAGTCAGATGGGGGGTGAAGCTTTCTTT | CASSQMGGEAFF
few | TRBJ2-7 | . | TRBV27 | TGTGCCAGCAGTTTTAATAGCTTGGACTCCTACGAGCAGTACTTC | CASSFNSLDSYEQYF
few | TRBJ2-2 | TRBD2 | TRBV5-1 | TGCGCCAGCCGGCTAGCGGAGGGGCAGGACGGGGAGCTGTTTTTT | CASRLAEGQDGELFF
. | TRBJ2-2 | . | TRBV12-3/TRBV12-4 | TGTGCCAGCAGTATTGGGTCGAACACCGGGGAGCTGTTTTTT | CASSIGSNTGELFF
many | TRBJ2-5 | . | TRBV20-1 | TGCAGTGTTCCAACCGGGGCCCCTCCCGGGACCCAGTACTTC | CSVPTGAPPGTQYF
. | TRBJ2-1 | . | TRBV15 | TGTGCCACCAGCAGAGTTTTTAGCGGCGGAGGGGCCTCTCAGAATGAGCAGTTCTTC | CATSRVFSGGGASQNEQFF
few | TRBJ2-5 | . | TRBV7-2 | TGTGCCAGCAGCTTAGCGCCGGGGGAGACCCAGTACTTC | CASSLAPGETQYF
. | TRBJ2-4 | . | TRBV29-1 | TGCAGCGTTGTAACAGGTGCTGCCAAAAACATTCAGTACTTC | CSVVTGAAKNIQYF